This TCR beta chain was documented in a study of early T cells in non-severe SARS-CoV-2 infection. Points from the study as a whole: In VDJdb matching, anti-spike CD8 responses were favored while private and CD4 specificities went missing.

The germline gives CDR1 KGHDR, CDR2 SFDVKD. The CDR3 extends over 16 amino acids. V shed 3 bases and J 6 bases; nucleotides not matched to a gene: 9. This clonotype has more than one count but fewer than ten. Its antigen is as yet unknown. Individual cDNA molecules received unique molecular identifiers. One entry per CDR3 protein, called by TCRdb with MiXCR from the 5' RACE reads. The sample consists of about 59,000 distinct CDR3 sequences, under 15% of them appearing once. The chain combines TRBV24-1 with TRBJ1-1; 10 nucleotides align to TRBD1. The sequencing used whole blood, collected at baseline. This TCR was sampled from an adult who was a healthcare worker with PCR-confirmed SARS-CoV-2 infection or an uninfected control (not recorded which). In DNA, the CDR3 is TGTGCCACCAGTGATGGTCCGGGACAGGGGTCCGCTGAAGCTTTCTTT. Encoded protein: CATSDGPGQGSAEAFF.